One and the same sample provided the 20 T cell receptor beta chains below, sequenced in a study of cytomegalovirus exposure and HLA in healthy donors. A multiplex PCR was run with 60 Vbeta primers and 13 Jbeta primers. Measured with immunoSEQ multiplex PCR; TCRdb has only the in-frame clones, and not every one. The sample shows about 83,000 clones, 65% to 80% of them seen only once. Sequencing was performed on PBMCs. The receptor set was obtained from a man in his 60s in good health and CMV-seronegative.

The CDR3 spells CASRLLSGGILEQYF. CDR3 DNA sequence: TGTGCCAGCAGGCTATTAAGCGGGGGGATCCTCGAGCAGTACTTC. The genes are TRBV21-1 and TRBJ2-5; the table gives TRBD2 as D, unverified against the DNA. The end of the DNA fits TRBJ2-7 better, so the J call may be wrong. TRBV21-1 is a documented pseudogene. This CDR3 contains 15 residues.

The V call is TRBV6-6, the J call TRBJ2-6; 8 nucleotides align to TRBD1. This CDR3 is built from 15 residues. Germline values: CDR1 MNHNY, CDR2 SVGAGI (reference sequence). The V gene end was trimmed by 6 bases and the J gene end by 2 bases; junction bases not matched to a gene: 3. CDR3 sequence: CASRQTGAGANVLTF. The CDR3 nucleotides read TGTGCCAGCAGACAGACAGGGGCTGGGGCCAACGTCCTGACTTTC.

The chain employs TRBV11-2 and TRBJ1-1, with D possibly matching TRBD1 (5 bases). Trimming removed 0 bases at V and 1 base at J, with 9 bases between. CDR1 SGHAT and CDR2 FQNNGV come from the germline V gene. The CDR3 has 15 residues. CDR3 sequence (DNA): TGTGCCAGCAGCTTAGAGGGGGGGAGGAACACTGAAGCTTTCTTT. Translating gives CASSLEGGRNTEAFF. Together with reference TRBV11-2 and TRBJ1-1, the CDR3 gives the full variable domain: EAGVAQSPRYKIIEKRQSVAFWCNPISGHATLYWYQQILGQGPKLLIQFQNNGVVDDSQLPKDRFSAERLKGVDSTLKIQPAKLEDSAVYLCASSLEGGRNTEAFFGQGTRLTVV.

The V gene is TRBV6-4, the J gene TRBJ2-1; 7 bases match TRBD1. CDR3 length: 15 residues. Germline trimming cut 5 bases from V and 0 bases from J; bases unmatched to any gene: 4. The V gene's germline CDR1 is MRHNA and CDR2 SNTAGT. CDR3 sequence reads: CASSWDSSSYNEQFF. As DNA, the CDR3 is TGTGCCAGCAGTTGGGACAGTAGCTCCTACAATGAGCAGTTCTTC.

The genes are TRBV7-2 and TRBJ1-6, with D possibly matching TRBD1 (5 bases). CDR1 and CDR2 from the germline V gene are SGHTA and FQGNSA. CDR3 length: 15 amino acids. The V gene lost 1 base and the J gene lost 9 bases, with 13 bases spanning the gap. CDR3 DNA: TGTGCCAGCAGCTTAGTAACAGGATCCAGTTCACCCCTCCACTTT. It yields the protein CASSLVTGSSSPLHF.

The V call is TRBV5-1, the J call TRBJ1-4; no clear D gene. Trimming took off 5 bases at V and 6 bases at J, with 14 bases between the two ends. The CDR3 contains 14 residues. Germline CDR1 SGHRS, CDR2 YFSETQ. The CDR3 sequence is CASRETLGDEKLFF. The CDR3 region has the DNA TGCGCCAGCAGGGAGACGTTGGGTGATGAAAAACTGTTTTTT.

The V call is TRBV6-1, the J call TRBJ1-1; D remains ambiguous. The CDR3 has 13 residues. V was trimmed by 5 bases and J by 1 base, leaving 8 bases between them. Germline V lookup: CDR1 MNHNS, CDR2 SASEGT. The CDR3 here is CASSFFRNTEAFF. CDR3 nucleotide sequence: TGTGCCAGCAGTTTTTTTAGGAACACTGAAGCTTTCTTT.

CDR3 residues: CASTGPGTGIMNTEAFF. The DNA of the CDR3 is TGTGCCAGCACCGGTCCCGGGACAGGAATCATGAACACTGAAGCTTTCTTT. This chain uses TRBV28 with TRBJ1-1, with 8 bases fitting TRBD1. V trimming: 7 bases; J trimming: 0 bases; junction bases outside the gene matches: 13. CDR1 is MDHEN and CDR2 is SYDVKM in the germline V gene. This CDR3 is built from 17 residues.

The CDR3 protein is CASSPRGGAGELFF. CDR3 bases: TGTGCCAGCTCACCCCGCGGGGGAGCGGGGGAGCTGTTTTTT. This chain connects TRBV18 to TRBJ2-2; 7 positions match TRBD2. Looked up from germline, CDR1 is KGHSH and CDR2 is LQKENI. The CDR3 loop spans 14 amino acids. The J segment lost 8 bases and the V segment lost 3 bases, leaving 6 bases of the junction unmatched.

This chain links TRBV11-2 with TRBJ2-7; 8 bases agree with TRBD1. The CDR3 is 14 residues long. The V gene's germline CDR1 is SGHAT and CDR2 FQNNGV. With V trimmed by 3 bases and J by 6 bases, 7 bases remained unmatched. The DNA for the CDR3 is TGTGCCAGCAGCTTTCTGACAGGGGAGGCCGAGCAGTACTTC. This translates into CASSFLTGEAEQYF.

The chain links TRBV12-5 to TRBJ2-7; TRBD1 might be the D (5 bases). The CDR3 spans 13 residues. CDR1 and CDR2 from the germline V gene are LGHNT and FRNRAP. V was pared by 2 bases and J by 5 bases, with 10 bases between. CDR3 residues: CASGLPTTDEQYF. The CDR3 bases are TGTGCTAGTGGTTTGCCGACGACAGACGAGCAGTACTTC.

The chain is built from TRBV7-9 and TRBJ2-7; D ambiguous. The CDR3 is made up of 12 amino acids. CDR1 and CDR2 (germline): SEHNR, FQNEAQ (reference sequence). V was cut by 3 bases and J by 4 bases, with 7 bases left in between. The CDR3 sequence is CASSFLHYEQYF. CDR3 in DNA: TGTGCCAGCAGCTTTTTACATTACGAGCAGTACTTC.

This clone has just a few counts. CDR3 sequence reads: CAAQGAETGELFF. The CDR3 DNA reads as TGTGCCGCACAGGGGGCTGAGACCGGGGAGCTGTTTTTT. The genes are TRBV25-1 and TRBJ2-2; 9 bases map to TRBD1. Germline V gives CDR1 MGHDK, CDR2 SYGVNS. V shed 11 bases, J shed 5 bases, and the junction held 6 bases outside the gene matches. The CDR3 is made up of 13 amino acids.

This sequence joins TRBV5-1 and TRBJ1-2; D is undetermined. CDR1 and CDR2 from the germline V gene are SGHRS and YFSETQ. This CDR3 has 15 residues. Deletions cut 0 bases from V and 0 bases from J, with 9 bases between. In DNA form, the CDR3 reads TGCGCCAGCAGCTTGGCCGGTCAGGCTAACTATGGCTACACCTTC. Amino acids: CASSLAGQANYGYTF.

The V gene is TRBV6-1, the J gene TRBJ1-6, with D unresolved. The CDR3 runs 15 residues. Germline V gene sequence: CDR1 MNHNS, CDR2 SASEGT. The germline V and J ends were trimmed by 8 bases and 0 bases, with 11 bases remaining between them. CDR3 DNA: TGTGCCAGCCTGATTACTTTCTCCTATAATTCACCCCTCCACTTT. As protein: CASLITFSYNSPLHF.

J is TRBJ1-2 and V is TRBV6-5, with a possible D match to TRBD1 (6 bases). CDR1 and CDR2 (germline): MNHEY, SVGAGI. The CDR3 spans 16 residues. Trimming took 0 bases from V and 8 from J, leaving 19 bases between them. CDR3 coding DNA: TGTGCCAGCAGTTACTCGATCCTCAGGGGAGTTGCGGGCTACACCTTC. This sequence encodes CASSYSILRGVAGYTF.

The chain recombines TRBV19 with TRBJ1-1; TRBD1 matches 9 bases. The CDR3 covers 15 residues. V shed 4 bases, J shed 1 base, and the junction held 4 bases outside the gene matches. Germline-derived CDR1 and CDR2 are LNHDA and SQIVND (reference sequence). The CDR3 protein is CASSTGTGSNTEAFF. The CDR3 DNA follows: TGTGCCAGTAGTACCGGGACAGGGTCGAACACTGAAGCTTTCTTT.

This clone was seen only a few times. The chain carries TRBV19 and TRBJ1-5; D is unclear. Germline values: CDR1 LNHDA, CDR2 SQIVND (reference sequence). The ends were cut back, 8 bases at V and 6 bases at J, with 17 bases in the middle. The CDR3 contains 14 residues. The CDR3 loop is CASARGDDGQPQHF. CDR3 bases: TGTGCCAGTGCCCGGGGTGATGACGGTCAGCCCCAGCATTTT.

The CDR3 reads CARWGDSRRQKADNYGYTF. CDR3 coding DNA: TGTGCCAGGTGGGGGGACAGCCGTAGACAAAAGGCCGATAACTATGGCTACACCTTC. The chain employs TRBV27 and TRBJ1-2; the match to TRBD1 covers 7 bases. CDR1 is MNHEY and CDR2 is SMNVEV in the germline V gene (reference sequence). This CDR3 region has 19 residues. Unmatched junction bases numbered 23, after V lost 9 bases and J lost 1 base.

V gene TRBV4-1 combines with J gene TRBJ1-2; D is perhaps TRBD1 (6 bases). Germline loops: CDR1 MGHRA, CDR2 YSYEKL. The CDR3 runs to 15 residues. V gave up 0 bases and J gave up 2 bases, with 10 bases separating them. CDR3 sequence: CASSQDRGGNYGYTF. The CDR3 DNA follows: TGCGCCAGCAGCCAAGATAGGGGGGGAAACTATGGCTACACCTTC.